The 30 T cell receptor beta chains in this list originate from one sample, sequenced in a study of blood T cell repertoires in COVID-19. Here immunoSEQ multiplex PCR was the method, and the copy in TCRdb shows in-frame clones only, minus some. The profile shows roughly 200,000 clones, 82% of them singletons. Sequenced material: PBMCs or T cells enriched from blood (not recorded which). Every receptor here comes from a woman in her sixties or seventies with acute COVID-19.

This clone was seen a few times. Other nucleotide sequences from this sample produce the same CDR3. The J gene is TRBJ1-5, the V gene TRBV6-2 or TRBV6-3; weak D call: TRBD1 (5 bases). Looked up from germline, CDR1 is MNHEY and CDR2 is SVGEGT. This CDR3 comprises 14 residues. V lost 2 bases, J lost 4 bases, and 9 bases lay in between. DNA for the CDR3: TGTGCCAGCAGTTACGGGGCAGAAAATCAGCCCCAGCATTTT. It encodes CASSYGAENQPQHF.

The V call is TRBV6-2 or TRBV6-3, the J call TRBJ2-5; the match to TRBD1 covers 7 bases. Looked up from germline, CDR1 is MNHEY and CDR2 is SVGEGT. Losses at the gene ends were 6 bases for V and 6 bases for J; bases not matched to a gene: 7. CDR3 size: 13 residues. The CDR3 region has the DNA TGTGCCAGCAGCGAGGGGGCGCGGCAGACCCAGTACTTC. Its protein is CASSEGARQTQYF.

This chain joins TRBV24-1 and TRBJ1-1; TRBD1 might be the D (5 bases). The V gene lost 12 bases and the J gene lost 3 bases, with 13 bases spanning the gap. The germline V gene has CDR1 KGHDR and CDR2 SFDVKD. The CDR3 extends over 12 amino acids. This chain's CDR3 is CAAGGAHTEAFF. The CDR3 DNA reads as TGTGCCGCCGGCGGGGCCCACACTGAAGCTTTCTTT.

The chain combines TRBV28 with TRBJ1-5; 9 bases are a match to TRBD1. Germline CDR1 reads MDHEN; CDR2 reads SYDVKM. After removal of 3 bases from V and 0 bases from J, the junction contained 6 bases not matched to a gene. The CDR3 is 17 amino acids. CDR3 sequence (DNA): TGTGCCAGCAGTTTGACAGGACAGGGGTATAGCAATCAGCCCCAGCATTTT. Translating gives CASSLTGQGYSNQPQHF.

The chain combines TRBV7-6 with TRBJ1-2; no definite D call. The CDR3 runs 14 residues. Trimming took off 5 bases at V and 4 bases at J, with 14 bases between the two ends. Germline V gene data show CDR1 as SGHVS and CDR2 as FNYEAQ. The CDR3 DNA follows: TGTGCCAGCAGCGCCGAACCCGCGAGCTATGGCTACACCTTC. Its translation is CASSAEPASYGYTF.

The V gene is TRBV5-1, the J gene TRBJ1-2; 7 nucleotides agree with TRBD1. This CDR3 spans 15 amino acids. The V and J ends lost 0 bases and 8 bases, in that order; junction bases with no gene match: 10. The germline V gene has CDR1 SGHRS and CDR2 YFSETQ. The CDR3: CASSLGGTTGRGYTF. DNA for the CDR3: TGCGCCAGCAGCTTGGGGGGTACGACAGGGCGCGGCTACACCTTC.

This chain links TRBV4-2 with TRBJ2-3; D is possibly TRBD2 (5 bases). Germline-derived CDR1 and CDR2 are LGHNA and YNFKEQ. CDR3 length: 17 residues. Trimming removed 2 bases at V and 5 bases at J, with 20 bases between. This chain's CDR3 is CASSQPRSGRPQDTQYF. The CDR3 DNA sequence: TGTGCCAGCAGCCAACCAAGGAGCGGCCGTCCGCAAGATACGCAGTATTTT.

The rearrangement joins TRBV27 to TRBJ1-1, with TRBD1 matching over 10 bases. With V trimmed by 4 bases and J by 10 bases, 18 bases remained unmatched. The CDR3 spans 17 residues. The germline V gene encodes CDR1 MNHEY and CDR2 SMNVEV (reference sequence). The CDR3 loop is CASSSEIRGTGVYLAFF. The CDR3 bases are TGTGCCAGCAGTTCCGAAATCCGAGGGACAGGGGTATACCTAGCTTTCTTT.

The J gene is TRBJ2-1, the V gene TRBV10-3; 8 positions agree with TRBD2. CDR1 and CDR2 from the germline V gene are ENHRY and SYGVKD. V was clipped by 10 bases and J by 5 bases; unmatched bases: 7. This CDR3 spans 13 amino acids. CDR3 residues: CATRVLADNEQFF. In DNA, the CDR3 is TGTGCCACCCGGGTACTAGCGGACAATGAGCAGTTCTTC.

The chain recombines TRBV18 with TRBJ1-6, with 7 bases fitting TRBD1. V lost 4 bases and J lost 6; bases outside the gene matches: 3. The CDR3 covers 14 residues. Germline V gene data show CDR1 as KGHSH and CDR2 as LQKENI. CDR3 DNA: TGTGCCAGCTCACGCGGGACAGCTAATTCACCCCTCCACTTT. This gives the protein CASSRGTANSPLHF.

The V call is TRBV12-3 or TRBV12-4, the J call TRBJ1-5; 10 bases map to TRBD1. The CDR3 runs to 13 residues. V dropped 9 bases and J dropped 3; count of bases not matched to a gene: 2. CDR3 sequence (DNA): TGTGCCAGTGGGACAGGGGTCAATCAGCCCCAGCATTTT. Protein sequence: CASGTGVNQPQHF.

V usage is TRBV5-6 and J usage is TRBJ1-2; weak D call: TRBD1 (6 bases). V dropped 0 bases and J dropped 6 bases, with 9 bases sitting between them. CDR3 length: 13 amino acids. Per germline, CDR1 SGHDT and CDR2 YYEEEE. CDR3 loop: CASSLAQGNGYTF. The DNA for the CDR3 is TGTGCCAGCAGCTTGGCCCAGGGGAATGGCTACACCTTC.

The V call is TRBV4-3, the J call TRBJ2-6; D perhaps matches TRBD2 (5 bases). This CDR3 has 18 amino acids. Trimming removed 0 bases at V and 0 bases at J, with 12 bases between. Germline CDR1 and CDR2: LGHNA and YSLEER. The CDR3 DNA reads TGCGCCAGCAGCCAAGAAGGACTGATAACCTCTGGGGCCAACGTCCTGACTTTC. Its translation is CASSQEGLITSGANVLTF.

The chain has TRBV6-5 and TRBJ1-4, with no clear D. V gave up 5 bases and J gave up 7 bases, with 11 bases separating them. Germline CDR1 is MNHEY and CDR2 is SVGAGI. The CDR3 sequence is 13 residues long. CDR3 DNA: TGTGCCAGCAGTATGATTAGTGCTGAAAAACTGTTTTTT. Protein sequence: CASSMISAEKLFF.

The gene calls are TRBV19 and TRBJ2-7; TRBD1 is a possible D gene (6 bases). Trimming left V 7 bases short and J 1 base short, with 8 bases between. The V gene's germline CDR1 is LNHDA and CDR2 SQIVND (reference sequence). The CDR3 runs to 12 residues. The CDR3 here is CASNTGSYEQYF. The CDR3 DNA reads TGTGCCAGTAATACAGGGTCCTACGAGCAGTACTTC. Full variable domain (missing parts from reference TRBV19 and TRBJ2-7): DGGITQSPKYLFRKEGQNVTLSCEQNLNHDAMYWYRQDPGQGLRLIYYSQIVNDFQKGDIAEGYSVSREKKESFPLTVTSAQKNPTAFYLCASNTGSYEQYFGPGTRLTVT.

The chain is built from TRBV18 and TRBJ2-3; 12 bases are a match to TRBD1. Germline V lookup: CDR1 KGHSH, CDR2 LQKENI. Trimming removed 3 bases from V and 3 bases from J; junction bases left unmatched: 4. This CDR3 is 16 amino acids long. The CDR3 DNA reads TGTGCCAGCTCACCCTCGGGACAGGGGGCGACAGATACGCAGTATTTT. It yields the protein CASSPSGQGATDTQYF.

The rearrangement links TRBV6-5 to TRBJ1-1; D gene uncertain. Germline V gene data show CDR1 as MNHEY and CDR2 as SVGAGI. The CDR3 extends over 14 amino acids. The germline V and J ends were trimmed by 6 bases and 0 bases, with 11 bases remaining between them. The CDR3 is CASRTTALNTEAFF. CDR3 nucleotides: TGTGCCAGCAGAACCACAGCCCTGAACACTGAAGCTTTCTTT.

The rearrangement uses TRBV11-2 and TRBJ1-2, with D maybe TRBD1 (6 bases). Germline CDR1 SGHAT, CDR2 FQNNGV. V shed 6 bases and J shed 2 bases, with 13 bases lying between them. The CDR3 runs to 14 residues. CDR3 residues: CASSFQGPNYGYTF. The DNA for the CDR3 is TGTGCCAGCAGTTTTCAGGGGCCCAACTATGGCTACACCTTC.

The rearrangement joins TRBV7-6 to TRBJ1-2; D might be TRBD1 (6 bases). CDR1 and CDR2 (germline): SGHVS, FNYEAQ. CDR3 length: 16 residues. V was clipped by 1 base and J by 1 base, with 13 bases between them. CDR3 nucleotide sequence: TGTGCCAGCAGCTTAGGCGCGGGGGCAAGTAACTATGGCTACACCTTC. Translated, it gives CASSLGAGASNYGYTF.

The chain couples TRBV11-3 to TRBJ2-2, with 9 bases lining up with TRBD2. After removal of 3 bases from V and 4 bases from J, the junction contained 15 bases not matched to a gene. Germline values: CDR1 SGHNT, CDR2 YENEEA. The CDR3 length is 19 residues. For the CDR3, the DNA is TGTGCCAGCAGCTTCGGTCCTGATAGCGGGAGAGGTGTCACCGGGGAGCTGTTTTTT. Translated, it gives CASSFGPDSGRGVTGELFF.

The chain couples TRBV7-2 to TRBJ1-3; TRBD1 matches at 8 bases. J gave up 0 bases and V 1 base, and 2 bases lay outside the gene matches. CDR1 is SGHTA and CDR2 is FQGNSA in the germline V gene. This CDR3 spans 16 amino acids. Here the CDR3 DNA reads TGTGCCAGCAGCTTAGGGGGACAGGACTCTGGAAACACCATATATTTT. Translation gives CASSLGGQDSGNTIYF.

The chain combines TRBV3-1 (or the pseudogene TRBV3-2) with TRBJ2-3; D is uncertain. Trimming left V 3 bases short and J 2 bases short, with 9 bases between. There are 14 residues in the CDR3. CDR1 LGHDT and CDR2 YNNKEL come from the germline V gene (reference sequence). CDR3 DNA: TGTGCCAGCAGCCACGGCGGAAACACAGATACGCAGTATTTT. It encodes CASSHGGNTDTQYF.

The chain has TRBV5-4 and TRBJ1-1; TRBD1 matches at 7 bases. Looked up from germline, CDR1 is SGHNT and CDR2 is YYREEE (reference sequence). The trim removed 4 bases at V and 4 bases at J, leaving 7 bases unmatched. The CDR3 extends over 14 amino acids. The CDR3 DNA reads as TGTGCCAGCAGCCCTGAAGACAGGGCCACTGAAGCTTTCTTT. Its translation: CASSPEDRATEAFF.

The J gene is TRBJ2-3, the V gene TRBV14; D gene ambiguous. Germline lookup yields CDR1 SGHDN and CDR2 FVKESK. This CDR3 has 13 residues. V lost 1 base to trimming and J lost 3 bases, with 5 bases between them. The CDR3 reads CASSQVGTDTQYF. For the CDR3, the DNA is TGTGCCAGCAGCCAAGTCGGGACAGATACGCAGTATTTT.

The chain has TRBV30 and TRBJ1-5, with 9 bases fitting TRBD1. CDR1 is GTSNPN and CDR2 is SVGIG in the germline V gene (reference sequence). This CDR3 is built from 15 residues. After removal of 3 bases from V and 6 bases from J, the junction contained 9 bases not matched to a gene. CDR3 residues: CAWREQGALSQPQHF. CDR3 nucleotides: TGTGCCTGGAGAGAACAGGGGGCGCTTTCTCAGCCCCAGCATTTT.

The V and J genes are TRBV7-9 and TRBJ1-6; D is perhaps TRBD1 (6 bases). V dropped 8 bases and J dropped 7 bases, with 18 bases sitting between them. CDR1 and CDR2 from the germline V gene are SEHNR and FQNEAQ (reference sequence). The CDR3 consists of 15 residues. CDR3 residues: CASHKAGTLNSPLHF. The CDR3 DNA follows: TGTGCCAGCCACAAGGCTGGGACACTCAATTCACCCCTCCACTTT.

This clone was counted a single time. The chain links TRBV19 to TRBJ1-1; TRBD1 is a possible D gene (5 bases). With 3 bases removed from V and 6 bases from J, the gap between germline ends came to 14 bases. The CDR3 spans 14 residues. Germline values: CDR1 LNHDA, CDR2 SQIVND (reference sequence). CDR3 residues: CASSIAGSGAEAFF. DNA for the CDR3: TGTGCCAGTAGTATCGCAGGGTCGGGCGCTGAAGCTTTCTTT.

This sequence joins TRBV30 and TRBJ2-2, with a possible D match to TRBD2 (6 bases). Per germline, CDR1 GTSNPN and CDR2 SVGIG (reference sequence). The CDR3 is 14 amino acids. V lost 4 bases, J lost 5 bases, and 14 bases lay in between. This CDR3 reads CAWIFGSGTGELFF. CDR3 nucleotides: TGTGCCTGGATATTCGGGAGCGGTACCGGGGAGCTGTTTTTT.

The chain couples TRBV4-1 to TRBJ2-2, with 8 bases fitting TRBD1. Germline CDR1 is MGHRA and CDR2 is YSYEKL. The junction had 3 bases not matched to a gene; V was cut back by 2 bases and J by 1 base. The CDR3 has 16 amino acids. CDR3 sequence (DNA): TGCGCCAGCAGCCAATCCGGACAGGGGAACACCGGGGAGCTGTTTTTT. Amino acids: CASSQSGQGNTGELFF.

The chain couples TRBV9 to TRBJ2-1, with a tentative D call TRBD2 (6 bases). Trimming shortened V by 5 bases and J by 3 bases, and 15 bases separated the two germline ends. The length of the CDR3 is 15 residues. Germline CDR1 SGDLS, CDR2 YYNGEE. DNA for the CDR3: TGTGCCAGCAGTGGTTTCACGGGACTCTACAATGAGCAGTTCTTC. Its protein is CASSGFTGLYNEQFF. Full variable domain (missing parts from reference TRBV9 and TRBJ2-1): DSGVTQTPKHLITATGQRVTLRCSPRSGDLSVYWYQQSLDQGLQFLIQYYNGEERAKGNILERFSAQQFPDLHSELNLSSLELGDSALYFCASSGFTGLYNEQFFGPGTRLTVL.